This T cell receptor beta chain stems from a study of blood T cell repertoires in COVID-19. Study-level information: Sites in the United States, Italy and Spain provided acute and convalescent COVID-19 samples.

Original handling: Scientists estimated how many nucleated cells there were by amplifying reference gene primers. Clones were sequenced by immunoSEQ multiplex PCR, and TCRdb holds only the in-frame ones, with some missing. V and J calls and clone size are as listed in that table; D and trimming were resolved from the DNA. The table includes hundreds of thousands of clones, 80% to 90% detected once. V was pared by 2 bases and J by 12 bases, with 11 bases between. The CDR3 contains 11 residues. Germline CDR1 DFQATT, CDR2 SNEGSKA (reference sequence). This clone was counted a single time. Individuals drawn from approximately 22 US areas were roughly 18 to 95 years old.

The sequence was collected from a young woman with acute COVID-19. The sequencing input was PBMCs or T cells enriched from blood (not recorded which). V and J are TRBV20-1 and TRBJ2-1; D ambiguous. The CDR3 spells CSARKAARQFF. As DNA, the CDR3 is TGCAGTGCTAGAAAGGCGGCGCGGCAGTTCTTC.